This TCR beta chain was sequenced during a study of CD8 T cells in ankylosing spondylitis. Study observations and caveats: Earlier authors reported some of these motif variants in reactive arthritis synovial fluid and blood. Characteristic of ankylosing spondylitis blood, it appeared, was a TCR beta motif comprising several highly homologous variants. As reported, disease-linked clones showed significant enrichment in matched ankylosing spondylitis synovial fluid.

The authors made TCR beta libraries by quantitative 5'-RACE with molecular barcodes. TCRdb reprocessed the 5' RACE reads via MiXCR and lists one record per CDR3 protein. Among a few hundred thousand distinct CDR3 sequences, over 15% were seen once, and the ten largest hold roughly 34%. The CDR3 length is 15 residues. CDR1 and CDR2 (germline): SGDLS, YYNGEE. V was clipped by 4 bases and J by 7 bases; unmatched bases: 9. This clonotype was seen more than once but under ten times. Its target is unknown. Specimen: blood, either unsorted or a sorted T cell fraction (not recorded which). This sequence joins TRBV9 and TRBJ2-1, with 9 bases fitting TRBD2. The origin of this receptor is a male donor with ankylosing spondylitis or in good health (not recorded which). CDR3 nucleotide sequence: TGTGCCAGCAGCATAACCGGGACTAGCTGGAATGAGCAGTTCTTC. It yields the protein CASSITGTSWNEQFF. Full variable domain (missing parts from reference TRBV9 and TRBJ2-1): DSGVTQTPKHLITATGQRVTLRCSPRSGDLSVYWYQQSLDQGLQFLIQYYNGEERAKGNILERFSAQQFPDLHSELNLSSLELGDSALYFCASSITGTSWNEQFFGPGTRLTVL.